This T cell receptor beta chain appears in the sequencing data of a study of T cells in Graves' hyperthyroidism and ophthalmopathy. This clonotype showed up just a few times. The V and J ends lost 3 bases and 2 bases, in that order; junction bases with no gene match: 6. The CDR3 loop spans 15 amino acids. The germline V gene encodes CDR1 KGHSH and CDR2 LQKENI. Regions amplified from RNA transcripts were the TCR beta CDR3 regions. Initially, a first-round RT-PCR of the TCR CDR3 employed the HTBI primer set. Using its own MiXCR run on the multiplex PCR reads, TCRdb lists one record per CDR3 protein. Of roughly 300,000 distinct CDR3 sequences listed, 11% to 15% are singletons.

Sequencing was performed on blood. The source is a woman in her 30s with Graves' hyperthyroidism. V and J are TRBV18 and TRBJ2-7; 8 bases align to TRBD1. The CDR3, as DNA: TGTGCCAGCTCACCCGCCGGGACAGGACCCTACGAGCAGTACTTC. It translates to CASSPAGTGPYEQYF.